The TCR beta chain described here comes from a study of OX40 agonist ivuxolimab in advanced cancers. Germline V gene sequence: CDR1 SQVTM, CDR2 ANQGSEA. CDR3 length: 14 amino acids. Trimming stripped 5 bases from V and 0 bases from J, with 14 bases between. As concerns this clone: The target antigen is unknown.

This table comes from immunoSEQ multiplex PCR, and its TCRdb copy is limited to in-frame clones, with some not included. The sample has just under 100,000 clones; approximately 94% are singletons. Study findings and constraints: Dose levels from 0.1 to 3.0 mg/kg saw CD4+ and CD8+ blood T cells expand clonally by week 6.

The chain joins TRBV29-1 to TRBJ2-7; weak D call: TRBD1 (5 bases). The clonotype was recovered from an adult with an advanced solid tumor such as melanoma, head and neck, liver or kidney cancer. The material was CD4+ or CD8+ T cells sorted from blood, obtained in a trial of the OX40 agonist ivuxolimab. The CDR3 is CSVRRGHNSYEQYF. CDR3 sequence (DNA): TGCAGCGTTCGTAGGGGTCACAACTCCTACGAGCAGTACTTC.